The next 21 T cell receptor beta chains were all read from a single sample in a study of CD8+ T cells in alopecia areata. Treatment described: oral pan-JAK inhibitor, 5-10 mg twice daily. cDNA serving as the sequencing template came from extracted, reverse transcribed RNA. The repertoire was sequenced with immunoSEQ multiplex PCR; TCRdb's copy has only in-frame clones and lacks some. The table lists around 270,000 clones, roughly 60% of them singletons. The sequenced sample was CD4+ T cells sorted from blood, obtained at week 24, from a patient treated with tofacitinib. These receptors all come from a human donor with alopecia areata.

This clone was seen a handful of times. J is TRBJ2-3 and V is TRBV30; the D call may be TRBD1 or TRBD2 (5 bases each). Trimming took off 5 bases at V and 4 bases at J, with 13 bases between the two ends. This CDR3 is built from 13 residues. CDR1 is GTSNPN and CDR2 is SVGIG in the germline V gene (reference sequence). Here the CDR3 DNA reads TGTGCCTGGGCCCAGGGAGCCTCAGATACGCAGTATTTT. It specifies CAWAQGASDTQYF.

This rearrangement joins TRBV5-6 to TRBJ2-3; D is perhaps TRBD1 (6 bases). The CDR3 runs 15 residues. Germline CDR1 reads SGHDT; CDR2 reads YYEEEE. With 4 bases removed from V and 6 bases from J, the gap between germline ends came to 18 bases. CDR3 bases: TGTGCCAGCAGCGGTACAGGACAGCCCGTCGATACGCAGTATTTT. Amino acids: CASSGTGQPVDTQYF.

The V and J genes are TRBV29-1 and TRBJ2-1, with D possibly TRBD2 on 6 matching bases. In germline, CDR1 is SQVTM, CDR2 ANQGSEA. The CDR3 has 11 amino acids. V gave up 4 bases and J gave up 7 bases, with 8 bases separating them. DNA for the CDR3: TGCAGCGTTGTACGGGGGAATGAGCAGTTCTTC. Protein sequence: CSVVRGNEQFF.

The chain employs TRBV7-9 and TRBJ1-1; the D gene is possibly TRBD1 (5 bases). Germline V lookup: CDR1 SEHNR, CDR2 FQNEAQ (reference sequence). V was cut by 5 bases and J by 0 bases, with 13 bases left in between. This CDR3 is built from 15 residues. The CDR3 reads CASSPPGGVNTEAFF. The CDR3 nucleotides are TGTGCCAGCAGCCCCCCGGGGGGGGTGAACACTGAAGCTTTCTTT.

Regarding this clone: Other DNA sequences of this sample code for an identical CDR3. The chain couples TRBV30 to TRBJ2-6; D remains ambiguous. The ends were cut back, 3 bases at V and 0 bases at J, with 3 bases in the middle. The germline gives CDR1 GTSNPN, CDR2 SVGIG (reference sequence). This CDR3 has 13 residues. In nucleotides, the CDR3 is TGTGCCTGGAGGACCTCTGGGGCCAACGTCCTGACTTTC. Its protein is CAWRTSGANVLTF.

This clone occurred many times. The chain carries TRBV10-3 and TRBJ2-2; D perhaps matches TRBD2 (6 bases). The V gene lost 0 bases and the J gene lost 7 bases, with 12 bases spanning the gap. The CDR3 has 15 residues. Germline values: CDR1 ENHRY, CDR2 SYGVKD. The CDR3 spells CAISESGGNDGELFF. Written as DNA, the CDR3 is TGTGCCATCAGTGAGTCAGGAGGGAATGACGGGGAGCTGTTTTTT.

J is TRBJ1-2 and V is TRBV4-1; possibly TRBD1 for D (5 bases). Per germline, CDR1 MGHRA and CDR2 YSYEKL. CDR3 length: 14 residues. The V end lost 1 base, the J end lost 8 bases, and 14 bases lay between the germline ends. CDR3 DNA: TGCGCCAGCAGCCAAGTACAGGCAGCAGGAGGCTACACCTTC. Residues: CASSQVQAAGGYTF.

The V gene is TRBV7-7, the J gene TRBJ2-5, with D perhaps given as TRBD1 or TRBD2 (6 bases each). The germline V gene has CDR1 SSHAT and CDR2 FNYEAQ (reference sequence). The CDR3 totals 15 residues. CDR3 in amino acids: CASGRQGQNQETQYF. In DNA, the CDR3 is TGTGCTAGCGGACGCCAAGGACAGAACCAAGAGACCCAGTACTTC.

This chain joins TRBV14 and TRBJ1-1, with TRBD1 matching over 12 bases. V dropped 4 bases and J dropped 5; count of bases not matched to a gene: 5. The germline gives CDR1 SGHDN, CDR2 FVKESK. The length of the CDR3 is 15 residues. For the CDR3, the DNA is TGTGCCAGCAGCCTCCGGGACAGGGGGCGGACTGAAGCTTTCTTT. Its protein product is CASSLRDRGRTEAFF.

CDR3 loop: CSVGWGSTEAFF. CDR3 DNA sequence: TGCAGCGTTGGTTGGGGGAGCACTGAAGCTTTCTTT. The J gene is TRBJ1-1, the V gene TRBV29-1; TRBD1 might be the D (5 bases). V lost 4 bases and J 4 bases, leaving 10 bases between the germline ends. The CDR3 is 12 residues long. Germline V gives CDR1 SQVTM, CDR2 ANQGSEA.

The rearrangement uses TRBV30 and TRBJ1-1; D call uncertain. Trimming shortened V by 2 bases and J by 1 base, and 17 bases separated the two germline ends. The CDR3 is 16 amino acids. Germline CDR1 reads GTSNPN; CDR2 reads SVGIG (reference sequence). CDR3 coding DNA: TGTGCCTGGAGTTCCTATATGACGCTCGAGAACACTGAAGCTTTCTTT. Translated, it gives CAWSSYMTLENTEAFF.

The chain combines TRBV30 with TRBJ2-5; D gene uncertain. Germline-derived CDR1 and CDR2 are GTSNPN and SVGIG (reference sequence). The ends were cut back, 3 bases at V and 11 bases at J, with 13 bases in the middle. This CDR3 comprises 11 residues. This CDR3 is CAWRSSGVQYF. CDR3 nucleotides: TGTGCCTGGAGGTCGTCTGGTGTGCAGTACTTC.

The rearrangement uses TRBV7-2 and TRBJ2-3, with D possibly being TRBD1 (5 bases). Trimming left V 5 bases short and J 5 bases short, with 11 bases between. Germline loops: CDR1 SGHTA, CDR2 FQGNSA. CDR3 length equals 13 residues. This chain's CDR3 is CASSTNRKDTQYF. The CDR3, as DNA: TGTGCCAGCAGCACAAACAGGAAAGATACGCAGTATTTT.

The chain recombines TRBV5-1 with TRBJ2-1; no firm D call. The CDR3 consists of 16 residues. The germline V and J ends were trimmed by 4 bases and 7 bases, with 21 bases remaining between them. CDR1 and CDR2 (germline): SGHRS, YFSETQ. The CDR3: CASSPAEARVLNEQFF. CDR3 nucleotide sequence: TGCGCCAGCAGCCCCGCTGAAGCCCGTGTGTTGAATGAGCAGTTCTTC. Full variable domain (remainder filled in from reference TRBV5-1 and TRBJ2-1): KAGVTQTPRYLIKTRGQQVTLSCSPISGHRSVSWYQQTPGQGLQFLFEYFSETQRNKGNFPGRFSGRQFSNSRSEMNVSTLELGDSALYLCASSPAEARVLNEQFFGPGTRLTVL.

The gene calls are TRBV25-1 and TRBJ1-6, with TRBD1 identical over 9 bases. With 7 bases clipped from V and 12 bases from J, the junction kept 10 bases outside the gene matches. CDR1 and CDR2 (germline): MGHDK, SYGVNS. The CDR3 consists of 14 residues. CDR3 in DNA: TGTGCCAGCATGATGGGGACAGGGAGTGGACCCCTCCACTTT. This codes for CASMMGTGSGPLHF.

Comments on this clone: A junction end diverges from the germline sequence, so it may reflect a read error. The chain combines TRBV7-7 with TRBJ2-5; the D gene is possibly TRBD1 (6 bases). Germline V gene lookup returns CDR1 SSHAT and CDR2 FNYEAQ (reference sequence). The CDR3 is 15 residues long. The CDR3 reads CASSLGQGQGETQYF. The CDR3 region has the DNA TGTGCTAGCAGCTTGGGTCAGGGGCAGGGGGAGACCCAGTACTTC. The full variable domain, completed using reference TRBV7-7 and TRBJ2-5, is GAGVSQSPRYKVTKRGQDVTLRCDPISSHATLYWYQQALGQGPEFLTYFNYEAQPDKSGLPSDRFSAERPEGSISTLTIQRTEQRDSAMYRCASSLGQGQGETQYFGPGTRLLVL.

This clone was seen a few times. The chain couples TRBV28 to TRBJ2-7, with D perhaps TRBD2 (6 bases). Trimming took 1 base from V and 2 from J, leaving 12 bases between them. The CDR3 extends over 15 amino acids. Germline values: CDR1 MDHEN, CDR2 SYDVKM. The CDR3: CASSLLTRTAYEQYF. CDR3 coding DNA: TGTGCCAGCAGTTTATTGACTAGAACGGCCTACGAGCAGTACTTC.

This chain joins TRBV6-5 and TRBJ2-7; 7 positions agree with TRBD1. The germline V gene has CDR1 MNHEY and CDR2 SVGAGI. J lost 3 bases, V lost 8 bases, and 7 bases had no gene match. This CDR3 is 13 amino acids long. The CDR3 DNA follows: TGTGCCAGCCAGAGGAGACAGGGCTACGAGCAGTACTTC. This translates into CASQRRQGYEQYF.

The genes are TRBV15 and TRBJ2-3; D ambiguous. The CDR3 extends over 13 amino acids. Trimming took off 2 bases at V and 4 bases at J, with 7 bases between the two ends. In germline, CDR1 is LNHNV, CDR2 YYDKDF (reference sequence). The CDR3 is CATSRSLSDTQYF. The DNA of the CDR3 is TGTGCCACCAGCAGATCACTCTCAGATACGCAGTATTTT.

V usage is TRBV5-1 and J usage is TRBJ1-1; possible D gene TRBD1, 6 bases. In germline, CDR1 is SGHRS, CDR2 YFSETQ. The CDR3 is 18 amino acids. Trimming cost V 0 bases and J 2 bases, with 20 bases left between them. The CDR3 DNA sequence: TGCGCCAGCAGCTTGGAGGGGGGCCGGAGGACAGTAAACACTGAAGCTTTCTTT. Protein sequence: CASSLEGGRRTVNTEAFF.

V and J are TRBV7-2 and TRBJ2-6, with 8 bases matching TRBD1. V was pared by 5 bases and J by 2 bases, with 5 bases of the junction left unmatched. CDR3 length: 16 residues. Per germline, CDR1 SGHTA and CDR2 FQGNSA. CDR3 bases: TGTGCCAGCAGCCCCCGGACAGGGACTGGGGCCAACGTCCTGACTTTC. As protein: CASSPRTGTGANVLTF. Full variable domain (outside the CDR3, taken from reference TRBV7-2 and TRBJ2-6): GAGVSQSPSNKVTEKGKDVELRCDPISGHTALYWYRQSLGQGLEFLIYFQGNSAPDKSGLPSDRFSAERTGGSVSTLTIQRTQQEDSAVYLCASSPRTGTGANVLTFGAGSRLTVL.